The sequence of this T cell receptor (beta chain) was determined in a study of shared clonotypes between healthy human individuals. General study findings and limits: Generation probability values for non-shared clonotypes were lower than those for clonotypes shared by all four donors.

Using immunoSEQ multiplex PCR, the repertoire was profiled, and TCRdb retains in-frame clones only, with some absent. The sample yields more than 900,000 clones, roughly 74% seen once. As regards this clone: No antigen is known for it.

V lost 8 bases, J lost 1 base, and 5 bases lay in between. The CDR3 is made up of 12 amino acids. Germline V gene sequence: CDR1 SNHLY, CDR2 FYNNEI. Sequencing input: memory CD4+ T cells from PBMCs. Subset defined: CD45RA-negative fraction. V is TRBV2 and J is TRBJ2-2; D uncertain. The sequence was collected from a young man in good health. Some clones in this sample may be carry-over from other donors' samples. The CDR3 nucleotides read TGTGCCAGCCACAGGAACACCGGGGAGCTGTTTTTT. This gives the protein CASHRNTGELFF.